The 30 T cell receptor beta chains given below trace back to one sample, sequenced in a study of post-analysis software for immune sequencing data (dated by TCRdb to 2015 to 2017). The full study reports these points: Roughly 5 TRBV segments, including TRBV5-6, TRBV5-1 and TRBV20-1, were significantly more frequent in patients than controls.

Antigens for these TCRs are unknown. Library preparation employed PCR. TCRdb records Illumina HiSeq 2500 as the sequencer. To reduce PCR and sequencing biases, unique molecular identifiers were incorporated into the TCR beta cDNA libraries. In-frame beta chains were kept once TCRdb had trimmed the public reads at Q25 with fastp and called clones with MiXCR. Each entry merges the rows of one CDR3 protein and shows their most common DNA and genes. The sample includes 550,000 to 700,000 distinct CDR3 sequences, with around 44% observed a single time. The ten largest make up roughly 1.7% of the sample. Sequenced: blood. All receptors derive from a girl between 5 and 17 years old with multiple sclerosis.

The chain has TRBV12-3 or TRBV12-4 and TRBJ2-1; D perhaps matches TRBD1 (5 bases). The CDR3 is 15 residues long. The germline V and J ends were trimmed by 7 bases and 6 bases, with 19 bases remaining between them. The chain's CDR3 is CASTVGLGVGNEQFF. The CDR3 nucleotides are TGTGCCAGCACAGTGGGGTTAGGGGTGGGCAATGAGCAGTTCTTC.

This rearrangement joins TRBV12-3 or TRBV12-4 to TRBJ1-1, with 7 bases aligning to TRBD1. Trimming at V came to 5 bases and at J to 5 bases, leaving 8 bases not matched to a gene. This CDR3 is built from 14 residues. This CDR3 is CASSLTGVITEAFF. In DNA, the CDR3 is TGTGCCAGCAGTCTTACAGGGGTTATAACTGAAGCTTTCTTT.

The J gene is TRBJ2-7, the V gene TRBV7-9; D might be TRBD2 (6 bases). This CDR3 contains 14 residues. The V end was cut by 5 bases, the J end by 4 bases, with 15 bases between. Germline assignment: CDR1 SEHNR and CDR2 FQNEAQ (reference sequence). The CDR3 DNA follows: TGTGCCAGCAGCCCACGGGACTGGGGTTACGAGCAGTACTTC. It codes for CASSPRDWGYEQYF. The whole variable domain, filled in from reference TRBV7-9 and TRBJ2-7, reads DTGVSQNPRHKITKRGQNVTFRCDPISEHNRLYWYRQTLGQGPEFLTYFQNEAQLEKSRLLSDRFSAERPKGSFSTLEIQRTEQGDSAMYLCASSPRDWGYEQYFGPGTRLTVT.

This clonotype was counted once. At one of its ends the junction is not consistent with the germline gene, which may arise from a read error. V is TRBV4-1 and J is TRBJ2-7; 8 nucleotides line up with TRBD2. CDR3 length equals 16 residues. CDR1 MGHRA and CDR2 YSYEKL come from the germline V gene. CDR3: CASSQVGASGSYGQYF. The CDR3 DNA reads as TGCGCCAGCAGCCAAGTTGGGGCTAGCGGGTCCTACGGGCAGTACTTC.

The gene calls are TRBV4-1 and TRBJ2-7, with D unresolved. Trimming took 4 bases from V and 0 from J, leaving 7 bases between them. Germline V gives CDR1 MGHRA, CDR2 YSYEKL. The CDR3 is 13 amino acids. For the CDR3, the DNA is TGCGCCAGCAGCCTAATGGGCTCCTACGAGCAGTACTTC. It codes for CASSLMGSYEQYF.

The chain's CDR3 is CASSQDPGQGLYEQYF. For the CDR3, the DNA is TGCGCCAGCAGCCAAGACCCGGGACAGGGGCTCTACGAGCAGTACTTC. The rearrangement links TRBV4-1 to TRBJ2-7; 10 nucleotides align to TRBD1. Unmatched junction bases numbered 5, after V lost 0 bases and J lost 3 bases. CDR3 size: 16 residues. The germline V gene encodes CDR1 MGHRA and CDR2 YSYEKL.

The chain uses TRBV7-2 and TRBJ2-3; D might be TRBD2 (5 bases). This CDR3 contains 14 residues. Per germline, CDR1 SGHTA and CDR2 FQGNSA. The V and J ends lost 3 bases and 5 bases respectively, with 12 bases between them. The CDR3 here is CASSFQLVQDTQYF. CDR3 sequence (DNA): TGTGCCAGCAGCTTCCAACTAGTCCAAGATACGCAGTATTTT.

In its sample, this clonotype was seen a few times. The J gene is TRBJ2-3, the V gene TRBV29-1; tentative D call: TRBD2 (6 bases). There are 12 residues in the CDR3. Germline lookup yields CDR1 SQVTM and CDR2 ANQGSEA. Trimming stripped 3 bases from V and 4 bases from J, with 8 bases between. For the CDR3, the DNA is TGCAGCGTTGAGGAGCGGGCAGATACGCAGTATTTT. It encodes CSVEERADTQYF.

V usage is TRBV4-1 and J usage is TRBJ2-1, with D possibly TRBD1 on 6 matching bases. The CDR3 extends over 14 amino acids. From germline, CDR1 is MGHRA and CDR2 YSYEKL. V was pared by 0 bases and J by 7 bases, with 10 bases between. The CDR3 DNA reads TGCGCCAGCAGCCAAGATATCGACAGGAATGAGCAGTTCTTC. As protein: CASSQDIDRNEQFF.

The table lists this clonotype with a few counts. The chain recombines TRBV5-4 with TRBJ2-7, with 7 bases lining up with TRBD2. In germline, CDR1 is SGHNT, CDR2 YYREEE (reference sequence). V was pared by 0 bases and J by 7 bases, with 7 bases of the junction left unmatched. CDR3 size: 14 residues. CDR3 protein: CASSLEAGANEQYF. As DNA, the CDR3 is TGTGCCAGCAGCTTGGAGGCGGGAGCCAATGAGCAGTACTTC.

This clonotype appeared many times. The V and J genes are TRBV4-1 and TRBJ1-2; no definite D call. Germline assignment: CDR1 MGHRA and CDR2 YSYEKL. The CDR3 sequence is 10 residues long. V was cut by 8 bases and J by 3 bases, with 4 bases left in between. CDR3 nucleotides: TGCGCCAGCGGGGACTATGGCTACACCTTC. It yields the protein CASGDYGYTF.

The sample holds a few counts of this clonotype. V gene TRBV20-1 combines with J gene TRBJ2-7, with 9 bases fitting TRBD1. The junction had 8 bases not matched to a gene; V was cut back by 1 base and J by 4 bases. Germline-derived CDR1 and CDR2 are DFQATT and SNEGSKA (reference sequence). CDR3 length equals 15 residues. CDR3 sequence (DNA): TGCAGTGCTAGAGGATACCGGGACAGGGAGTACGAGCAGTACTTC. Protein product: CSARGYRDREYEQYF.

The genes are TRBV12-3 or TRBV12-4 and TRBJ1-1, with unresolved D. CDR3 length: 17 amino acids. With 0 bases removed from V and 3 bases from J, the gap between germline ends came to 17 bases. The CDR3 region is CASSLALADDLDTEAFF. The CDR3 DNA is TGTGCCAGCAGTTTAGCGCTGGCGGACGATCTGGACACTGAAGCTTTCTTT.

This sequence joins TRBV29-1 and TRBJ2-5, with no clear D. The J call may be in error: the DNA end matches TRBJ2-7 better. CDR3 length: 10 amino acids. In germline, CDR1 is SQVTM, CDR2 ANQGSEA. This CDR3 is CSVGDHEQYF. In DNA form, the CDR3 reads TGCAGCGTTGGGGATCACGAGCAGTACTTC.

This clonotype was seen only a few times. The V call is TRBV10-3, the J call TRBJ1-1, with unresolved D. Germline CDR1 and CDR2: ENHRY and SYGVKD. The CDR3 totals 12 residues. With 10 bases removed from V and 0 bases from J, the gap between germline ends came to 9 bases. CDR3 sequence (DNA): TGTGCCACCACGGGCATGAACACTGAAGCTTTCTTT. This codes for CATTGMNTEAFF.

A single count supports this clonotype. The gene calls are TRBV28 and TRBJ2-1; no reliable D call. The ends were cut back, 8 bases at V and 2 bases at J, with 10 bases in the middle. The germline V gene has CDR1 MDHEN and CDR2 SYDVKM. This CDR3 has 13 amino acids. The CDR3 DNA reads TGTGCCAGCCAGGACGGAGCCTACAATGAGCAGTTCTTC. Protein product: CASQDGAYNEQFF. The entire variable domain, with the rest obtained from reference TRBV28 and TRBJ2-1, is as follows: DVKVTQSSRYLVKRTGEKVFLECVQDMDHENMFWYRQDPGLGLRLIYFSYDVKMKEKGDIPEGYSVSREKKERFSLILESASTNQTSMYLCASQDGAYNEQFFGPGTRLTVL.

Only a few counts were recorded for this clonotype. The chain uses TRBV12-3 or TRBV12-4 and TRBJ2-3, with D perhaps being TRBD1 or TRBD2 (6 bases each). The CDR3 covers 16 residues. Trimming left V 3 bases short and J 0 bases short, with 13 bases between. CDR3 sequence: CASSLDRGTSTDTQYF. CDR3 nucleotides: TGTGCCAGCAGTTTGGATAGGGGGACTAGCACAGATACGCAGTATTTT.

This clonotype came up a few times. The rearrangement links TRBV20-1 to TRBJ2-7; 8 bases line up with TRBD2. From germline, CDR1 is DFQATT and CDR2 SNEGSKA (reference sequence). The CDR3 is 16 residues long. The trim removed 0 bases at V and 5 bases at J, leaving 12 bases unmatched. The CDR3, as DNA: TGCAGTGCTAGAGATGGGTCCGGGGGGGCGGCGGACGAGCAGTACTTC. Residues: CSARDGSGGAADEQYF.

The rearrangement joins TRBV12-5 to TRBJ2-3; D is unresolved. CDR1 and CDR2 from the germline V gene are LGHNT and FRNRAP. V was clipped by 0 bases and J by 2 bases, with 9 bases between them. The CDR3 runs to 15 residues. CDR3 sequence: CASGLVSTDTDTQYF. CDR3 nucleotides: TGTGCTAGTGGTTTGGTCTCGACTGACACAGATACGCAGTATTTT.

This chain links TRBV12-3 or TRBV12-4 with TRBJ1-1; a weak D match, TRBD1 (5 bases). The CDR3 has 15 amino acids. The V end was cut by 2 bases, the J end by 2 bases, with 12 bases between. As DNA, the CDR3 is TGTGCCAGCAGTTTATCCCTTGACAGAAACACTGAAGCTTTCTTT. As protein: CASSLSLDRNTEAFF.

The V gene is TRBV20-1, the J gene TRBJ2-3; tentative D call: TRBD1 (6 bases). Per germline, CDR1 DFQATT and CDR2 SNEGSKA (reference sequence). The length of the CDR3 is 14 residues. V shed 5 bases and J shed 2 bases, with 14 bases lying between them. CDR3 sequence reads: CSAQTDRYTDTQYF. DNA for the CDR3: TGCAGTGCTCAAACCGACAGGTACACAGATACGCAGTATTTT.

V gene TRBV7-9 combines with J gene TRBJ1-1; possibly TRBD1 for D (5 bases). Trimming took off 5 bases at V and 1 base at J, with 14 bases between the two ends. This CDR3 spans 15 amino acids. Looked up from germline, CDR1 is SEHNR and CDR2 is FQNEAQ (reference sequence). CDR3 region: CASSLGDYPNTEAFF. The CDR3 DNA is TGTGCCAGCAGCCTAGGGGACTATCCGAACACTGAAGCTTTCTTT.

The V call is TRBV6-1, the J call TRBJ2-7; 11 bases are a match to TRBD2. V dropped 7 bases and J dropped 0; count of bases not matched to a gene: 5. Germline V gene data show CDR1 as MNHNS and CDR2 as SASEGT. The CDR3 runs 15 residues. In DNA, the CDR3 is TGTGCCAGCACCAGGGGACTAGCGGACTCCTACGAGCAGTACTTC. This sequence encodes CASTRGLADSYEQYF.

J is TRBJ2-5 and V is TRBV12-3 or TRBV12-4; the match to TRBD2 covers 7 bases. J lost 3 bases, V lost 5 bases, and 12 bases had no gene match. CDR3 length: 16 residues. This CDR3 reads CASSDASGGLKETQYF. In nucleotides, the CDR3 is TGTGCCAGCAGTGATGCCTCGGGGGGATTAAAAGAGACCCAGTACTTC.

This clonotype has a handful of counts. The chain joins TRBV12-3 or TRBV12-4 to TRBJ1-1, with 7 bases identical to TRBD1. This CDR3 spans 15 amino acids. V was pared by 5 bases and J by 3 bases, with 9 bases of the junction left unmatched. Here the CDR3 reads CASSLGTVRYTEAFF. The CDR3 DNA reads TGTGCCAGCAGTCTGGGGACAGTGAGATACACTGAAGCTTTCTTT.

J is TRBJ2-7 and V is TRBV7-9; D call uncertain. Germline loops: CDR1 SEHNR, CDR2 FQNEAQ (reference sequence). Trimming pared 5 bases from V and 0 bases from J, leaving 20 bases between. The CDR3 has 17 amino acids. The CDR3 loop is CASSATDTDIFSYEQYF. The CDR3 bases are TGTGCCAGCAGCGCTACTGACACCGACATCTTCTCCTACGAGCAGTACTTC.

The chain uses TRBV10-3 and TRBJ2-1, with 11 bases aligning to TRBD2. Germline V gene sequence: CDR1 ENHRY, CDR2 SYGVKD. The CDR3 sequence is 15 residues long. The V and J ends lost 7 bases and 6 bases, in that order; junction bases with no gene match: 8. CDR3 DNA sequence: TGTGCCATCAACTCCGGGACTAGCGGCGGCAATGAGCAGTTCTTC. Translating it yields CAINSGTSGGNEQFF.

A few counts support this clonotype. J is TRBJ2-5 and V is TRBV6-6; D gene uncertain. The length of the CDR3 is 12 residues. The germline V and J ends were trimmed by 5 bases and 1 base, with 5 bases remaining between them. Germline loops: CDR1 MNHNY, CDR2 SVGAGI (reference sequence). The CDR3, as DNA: TGTGCCAGCAGTATGCCCCAAGAGACCCAGTACTTC. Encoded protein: CASSMPQETQYF.

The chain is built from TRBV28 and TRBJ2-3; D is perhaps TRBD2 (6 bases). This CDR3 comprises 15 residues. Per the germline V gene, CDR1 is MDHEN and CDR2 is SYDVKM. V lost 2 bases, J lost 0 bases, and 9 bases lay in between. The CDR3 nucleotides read TGTGCCAGCAGTTTAATAGCGGAAAGCACAGATACGCAGTATTTT. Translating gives CASSLIAESTDTQYF. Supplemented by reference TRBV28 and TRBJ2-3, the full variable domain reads DVKVTQSSRYLVKRTGEKVFLECVQDMDHENMFWYRQDPGLGLRLIYFSYDVKMKEKGDIPEGYSVSREKKERFSLILESASTNQTSMYLCASSLIAESTDTQYFGPGTRLTVL.

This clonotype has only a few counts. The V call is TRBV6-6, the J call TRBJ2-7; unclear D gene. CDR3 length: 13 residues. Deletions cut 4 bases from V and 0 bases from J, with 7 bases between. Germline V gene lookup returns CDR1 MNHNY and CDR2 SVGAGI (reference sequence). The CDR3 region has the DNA TGTGCCAGCAGTTTTAAGGGCTCCTACGAGCAGTACTTC. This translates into CASSFKGSYEQYF.